Listed here are 13 T cell receptor beta chains from one sample, sequenced in a study of T cells in Graves' hyperthyroidism and ophthalmopathy. It was RNA transcripts that yielded the amplified TCR beta CDR3 regions. The TCR CDR3 first-round RT-PCR relied on the HTBI primer set. In TCRdb, the multiplex PCR reads were re-called with MiXCR into one record per CDR3 protein. The sample has hundreds of thousands of distinct CDR3 sequences, roughly 16% seen once. Sequencing was done on a sample of blood. All receptors derive from a woman younger than 45 with Graves' hyperthyroidism.

This clonotype has just one count. A read error may explain this, as a much larger clone is one base away. The rearrangement links TRBV3-1 to TRBJ2-5, with 12 bases lining up with TRBD2. The CDR3 is made up of 16 amino acids. Germline CDR1 LGHDT, CDR2 YNNKEL (reference sequence). CDR3: CANSQDQGLAGETQYF. The DNA for the CDR3 is TGTGCCAACAGCCAAGATCAGGGACTAGCGGGAGAGACCCAGTACTTC.

Only a few counts were recorded for this clonotype. The chain carries TRBV7-9 and TRBJ2-7; no clear D. Trimming took 1 base from V and 8 from J, leaving 6 bases between them. The CDR3 totals 11 residues. Germline CDR1 SEHNR, CDR2 FQNEAQ (reference sequence). The CDR3 DNA is TGTGCCAGCAGCTTAGAAGGGAAGCAGTACTTC. This sequence encodes CASSLEGKQYF.

The table lists this clonotype with a few counts. The chain joins TRBV5-5 to TRBJ2-2, with 7 bases matching TRBD1. This CDR3 spans 16 amino acids. Germline V gene lookup returns CDR1 SGHKS and CDR2 YYEKEE (reference sequence). The junction had 11 bases not matched to a gene; V was cut back by 5 bases and J by 4 bases. The CDR3 DNA reads as TGTGCCAGCAGTTCTGACAGGGAAGCTTTCACCGGGGAGCTGTTTTTT. This sequence encodes CASSSDREAFTGELFF.

This clonotype was observed at least ten times. The chain uses TRBV3-1 and TRBJ2-1, with D tentatively TRBD1 (6 bases). The germline V and J ends were trimmed by 2 bases and 9 bases, with 23 bases remaining between them. The CDR3 has 17 amino acids. CDR1 LGHDT and CDR2 YNNKEL come from the germline V gene (reference sequence). In nucleotides, the CDR3 is TGTGCCAGCAGCCAATCTGAATTGTTTAGGACCAGGGGTGAGCAGTTCTTC. Its translation: CASSQSELFRTRGEQFF.

The J gene is TRBJ2-7, the V gene TRBV6-2 or TRBV6-3, with 7 positions matching TRBD2. With V trimmed by 6 bases and J by 5 bases, 10 bases remained unmatched. The CDR3 is 14 amino acids. Germline V lookup: CDR1 MNHEY, CDR2 SVGEGT. The CDR3 region has the DNA TGTGCCAGCAGCCGAGCGGGGTTTTCCGACGAGCAGTACTTC. Amino acids: CASSRAGFSDEQYF.

This clonotype has just a few counts. The DNA for the CDR3 is TGTGCCAGCAGAGAATCCGGGCCAGGGGGGCAGTTCTTC. Residues: CASRESGPGGQFF. The chain is built from TRBV2 and TRBJ2-1; 7 bases are a match to TRBD1. The germline gives CDR1 SNHLY, CDR2 FYNNEI. The trim removed 6 bases at V and 12 bases at J, leaving 11 bases unmatched. The length of the CDR3 is 13 residues.

The sample holds a few counts of this clonotype. The chain couples TRBV2 to TRBJ1-1; D not certain. CDR3 size: 15 residues. Germline V CDR1 and CDR2: SNHLY, FYNNEI. Trimming pared 3 bases from V and 1 base from J, leaving 12 bases between. The CDR3 region is CASSDLLQRNTEAFF. For the CDR3, the DNA is TGTGCCAGCAGTGACCTCTTACAGAGGAACACTGAAGCTTTCTTT.

The table lists this clonotype with a few counts. V is TRBV30 and J is TRBJ1-1; TRBD1 matches at 7 bases. The germline V gene encodes CDR1 GTSNPN and CDR2 SVGIG (reference sequence). Trimming at V came to 0 bases and at J to 1 base, leaving 5 bases not matched to a gene. The CDR3 has 15 residues. CDR3 sequence reads: CAWSVRAGGNTEAFF. The CDR3 region has the DNA TGTGCCTGGAGTGTACGAGCAGGGGGGAACACTGAAGCTTTCTTT.

This chain connects TRBV7-9 to TRBJ1-2; 8 bases fit TRBD1. J lost 7 bases, V lost 8 bases, and 9 bases had no gene match. Germline V gives CDR1 SEHNR, CDR2 FQNEAQ (reference sequence). This CDR3 is built from 13 residues. The CDR3 DNA is TGTGCCAGCGGCCCACAGGGGGATTCTGGCTACACCTTC. This encodes CASGPQGDSGYTF.

The table lists this clonotype with a few counts. The V gene is TRBV12-3 or TRBV12-4, the J gene TRBJ2-2, with D possibly matching TRBD2 (5 bases). Trimming took 5 bases from V and 6 from J, leaving 22 bases between them. The CDR3 contains 17 residues. As DNA, the CDR3 is TGTGCCAGCAGTCGAAGGACCGCCGTGGGGAGCCCCGGGGAGCTGTTTTTT. It yields the protein CASSRRTAVGSPGELFF.

The CDR3 sequence is CASSQDPTGGESSDTQYF. In nucleotides, the CDR3 is TGTGCCAGCAGCCAAGACCCCACAGGGGGCGAGTCCTCAGATACGCAGTATTTT. The chain recombines TRBV3-2 with TRBJ2-3; the table gives TRBD1 as D, unverified against the DNA. TRBV3-2 is described as a pseudogene. The CDR3 covers 18 residues.

At least ten counts were recorded for this clonotype. CDR3 coding DNA: TGTGCCATCAGAGTGGCGGGGGACAATGAGCAGTTCTTC. It encodes CAIRVAGDNEQFF. J is TRBJ2-1 and V is TRBV10-3; 7 nucleotides match TRBD2. V was clipped by 6 bases and J by 5 bases; unmatched bases: 4. The CDR3 has 13 residues. The germline gives CDR1 ENHRY, CDR2 SYGVKD.

This clonotype was detected a few times. The J gene is TRBJ2-1, the V gene TRBV20-1; 9 bases are a match to TRBD1. The CDR3 is 14 residues long. CDR1 and CDR2 (germline): DFQATT, SNEGSKA (reference sequence). V shed 5 bases, J shed 5 bases, and the junction held 7 bases outside the gene matches. The CDR3 reads CSALRDRDNNEQFF. Here the CDR3 DNA reads TGCAGTGCTCTCCGGGACAGGGATAACAATGAGCAGTTCTTC.